Presented here are 24 T cell receptor beta chains from one specimen sequenced in a study of regulatory T cells in long-lasting Graves disease. Time point given: newly diagnosed GD, antithyroid drugs for less than 3 months. With RNA extracted from PBMCs as input, the TCR library was made. Building of the TCR beta libraries involved iRepertoire HTBI primers and Arm-PCR of CDR3 regions. TCRdb re-derived calls from the multiplex PCR reads in MiXCR, one entry per CDR3 protein. The sample records hundreds of thousands of distinct CDR3 sequences, around 15% being singletons. Sequenced here: peripheral blood mononuclear cells (PBMCs), sampled at new diagnosis, from a patient treated with antithyroid drugs. The receptors come from a female donor with Graves disease.

This clonotype was detected ten times or more. The rearrangement links TRBV6-1 to TRBJ1-2; 7 nucleotides match TRBD1. V lost 8 bases, J lost 2 bases, and 14 bases stayed unmatched. This CDR3 contains 16 residues. Germline assignment: CDR1 MNHNS and CDR2 SASEGT. In DNA form, the CDR3 reads TGTGCCAGCGGGGGGGTAGGGCAGGGGGACAACTATGGCTACACCTTC. This gives the protein CASGGVGQGDNYGYTF.

This clonotype was counted ten times or more. The rearrangement joins TRBV9 to TRBJ1-4, with 7 bases matching TRBD1. The V gene's germline CDR1 is SGDLS and CDR2 YYNGEE. V was pared by 4 bases and J by 8 bases, with 8 bases of the junction left unmatched. The CDR3 is made up of 14 amino acids. CDR3 region: CASSWVGDSEKLFF. In nucleotides, the CDR3 is TGTGCCAGCAGCTGGGTGGGGGACAGCGAAAAACTGTTTTTT.

This clonotype was counted only a few times. The gene calls are TRBV11-2 and TRBJ2-1; 10 bases line up with TRBD1. Germline V gene lookup returns CDR1 SGHAT and CDR2 FQNNGV. The CDR3 sequence is 16 residues long. Losses at the gene ends were 0 bases for V and 4 bases for J; bases not matched to a gene: 3. CDR3 amino acids: CASSLERTGGYNEQFF. The CDR3 DNA sequence: TGTGCCAGCAGCTTAGAAAGGACAGGGGGGTACAATGAGCAGTTCTTC.

At least ten counts were recorded for this clonotype. The chain is built from TRBV30 and TRBJ2-7; D gene uncertain. The CDR3 totals 12 residues. Trimming shortened V by 2 bases and J by 4 bases, and 9 bases separated the two germline ends. Germline V gene lookup returns CDR1 GTSNPN and CDR2 SVGIG (reference sequence). The CDR3 loop reads CAWSLTLYEQYF. The DNA of the CDR3 is TGTGCCTGGAGTCTGACCCTTTACGAGCAGTACTTC.

This clonotype has at least ten counts. This rearrangement joins TRBV20-1 to TRBJ1-6, with D perhaps TRBD1 (5 bases). The CDR3 consists of 14 residues. V was pared by 5 bases and J by 6 bases, with 14 bases between. Germline V CDR1 and CDR2: DFQATT, SNEGSKA (reference sequence). The CDR3, as DNA: TGCAGTGCTCAGTCGACAGCATCTAATTCACCCCTCCACTTT. It specifies CSAQSTASNSPLHF.

This clonotype was counted ten times or more. The genes are TRBV5-5 and TRBJ1-1, with 11 bases aligning to TRBD1. CDR1 and CDR2 from the germline V gene are SGHKS and YYEKEE (reference sequence). V lost 4 bases to trimming and J lost 4 bases; unmatched junction nucleotides: 12. This CDR3 is 17 amino acids long. The CDR3 is CASSLWTGGIRSTEAFF. In DNA, the CDR3 is TGTGCCAGCAGCCTTTGGACAGGGGGCATTAGGAGCACTGAAGCTTTCTTT.

This clonotype has more than one count but fewer than ten. This chain joins TRBV7-6 and TRBJ1-5; D unresolved. The CDR3 is 13 amino acids. The V gene lost 0 bases and the J gene lost 6 bases, with 6 bases spanning the gap. Germline CDR1 is SGHVS and CDR2 is FNYEAQ. The DNA of the CDR3 is TGTGCCAGCAGCTTAGCGGCTGGTCAGCCCCAGCATTTT. This gives the protein CASSLAAGQPQHF.

CDR3 nucleotide sequence: TGTGCCAGCTCTATCACCCCAGCTTGGTCCTACAATGAGCAGTTCTTC. Its translation: CASSITPAWSYNEQFF. V usage is TRBV27 and J usage is TRBJ2-1; D gene unclear. V was cut by 8 bases and J by 1 base, with 18 bases left in between. The CDR3 has 16 residues. Germline values: CDR1 MNHEY, CDR2 SMNVEV (reference sequence).

This clonotype was seen a few times. This clone may be a read error of a much larger clone one base away. The genes are TRBV28 and TRBJ2-3; 9 nucleotides align to TRBD1. The J call is uncertain, as TRBJ2-7 better fits the DNA end. The germline V gene encodes CDR1 MDHEN and CDR2 SYDVKM. CDR3 length: 15 amino acids. The CDR3 nucleotides are TGTGCCAGCAGAAACACCGGGACAGGGATCTACGAGCAGTACTTC. Amino acid sequence: CASRNTGTGIYEQYF.

A note on this clonotype: A clone one base away is much larger, so this may be a read error. V is TRBV29-1 and J is TRBJ1-2; maybe TRBD1 (6 bases). This CDR3 spans 14 amino acids. Germline V gives CDR1 SQVTM, CDR2 ANQGSEA. V gave up 5 bases and J gave up 3 bases, with 16 bases separating them. This chain's CDR3 is CSVRSGERDYGYTF. The CDR3 nucleotides are TGCAGCGTTCGTTCAGGGGAGAGGGACTATGGCTACACCTTC.

Ten or more counts support this clonotype. The chain carries TRBV12-3 or TRBV12-4 and TRBJ2-7; TRBD2 agrees at 7 bases. Germline trimming cut 5 bases from V and 3 bases from J; bases unmatched to any gene: 22. The CDR3 totals 19 residues. CDR3 DNA: TGTGCCAGCAGTCCGACTTACTCCAGGACTAGGTCCTCCCACTACGAGCAGTACTTC. Translating it yields CASSPTYSRTRSSHYEQYF.

This clonotype was counted ten times or more. This chain uses TRBV11-2 with TRBJ2-1, with TRBD2 as a possible D gene (5 bases). Germline lookup yields CDR1 SGHAT and CDR2 FQNNGV. V lost 5 bases and J lost 6, with 5 bases in between. The CDR3 sequence is 11 residues long. The CDR3 spells CASSRGNEQFF. As DNA, the CDR3 is TGTGCCAGCAGCCGGGGCAATGAGCAGTTCTTC.

This clonotype appeared many times. The J gene is TRBJ2-7, the V gene TRBV28; 12 bases map to TRBD1. J lost 6 bases, V lost 3 bases, and 3 bases had no gene match. CDR3 length: 14 residues. CDR1 MDHEN and CDR2 SYDVKM come from the germline V gene. CDR3 residues: CASSLGQGAGEQYF. CDR3 coding DNA: TGTGCCAGCAGTTTGGGACAGGGGGCTGGCGAGCAGTACTTC.

V usage is TRBV28 and J usage is TRBJ2-7, with 7 bases identical to TRBD1. The V segment lost 5 bases and the J segment 5 bases; nucleotides outside the gene matches: 9. The length of the CDR3 is 14 residues. The germline CDR1 and CDR2 sequences are MDHEN and SYDVKM. The CDR3: CASSPLDRPHEQYF. Written as DNA, the CDR3 is TGTGCCAGCAGTCCCTTGGACAGGCCCCACGAGCAGTACTTC.

This clonotype came up many times. V and J are TRBV7-9 and TRBJ2-7; possible D gene TRBD2, 7 bases. The V gene lost 5 bases and the J gene lost 5 bases, with 19 bases spanning the gap. The germline V gene has CDR1 SEHNR and CDR2 FQNEAQ (reference sequence). The length of the CDR3 is 15 residues. CDR3 bases: TGTGCCAGCAGCGCCTGGGGGGCGGGAGCCCACGAGCAGTACTTC. Translation gives CASSAWGAGAHEQYF.

Ten or more counts support this clonotype. The chain combines TRBV4-3 with TRBJ2-7; no reliable D call. Germline CDR1 and CDR2: LGHNA and YSLEER. The V and J ends lost 0 bases and 3 bases respectively, with 12 bases between them. There are 15 residues in the CDR3. The CDR3 DNA is TGCGCCAGCAGCCAAGATTTTGGGCAGTTCTACGAGCAGTACTTC. Translation: CASSQDFGQFYEQYF.

This clonotype was observed at least ten times. The CDR3 loop is CSARGSAGTPGSYEQYF. CDR3 sequence (DNA): TGCAGTGCCCGAGGGTCGGCGGGCACCCCGGGGTCCTACGAGCAGTACTTC. The V gene is TRBV20-1, the J gene TRBJ2-7; TRBD2 is a possible D gene (5 bases). The V gene's germline CDR1 is DFQATT and CDR2 SNEGSKA (reference sequence). Deletions cut 6 bases from V and 1 base from J, with 25 bases between. CDR3 length: 17 amino acids.

In its sample, this clonotype was seen many times. The chain combines TRBV12-3 or TRBV12-4 with TRBJ1-2; D is possibly TRBD1 (5 bases). The V gene lost 6 bases and the J gene lost 7 bases, with 15 bases spanning the gap. This CDR3 contains 13 residues. The CDR3 nucleotides are TGTGCCAGCAGGCTACCCACAGGTGGTGGCTACACCTTC. This gives the protein CASRLPTGGGYTF.

A few counts support this clonotype. The chain carries TRBV10-1 and TRBJ1-3; D gene unclear. V lost 7 bases to trimming and J lost 4 bases, with 8 bases between them. Looked up from germline, CDR1 is WNHNN and CDR2 is SYGVQD (reference sequence). The CDR3 contains 12 residues. The DNA of the CDR3 is TGCGCCAGCATGGGAGCAGGAAACACCATATATTTT. This codes for CASMGAGNTIYF.

This chain uses TRBV19 with TRBJ2-1; 7 bases are a match to TRBD2. Germline trimming cut 6 bases from V and 0 bases from J; bases unmatched to any gene: 8. The CDR3 is 16 amino acids. CDR1 is LNHDA and CDR2 is SQIVND in the germline V gene (reference sequence). The CDR3 is CASSGGLLSSYNEQFF. In DNA form, the CDR3 reads TGTGCCAGTAGCGGGGGGTTACTAAGCTCCTACAATGAGCAGTTCTTC.

DNA of the CDR3: TGTGCCAGCAGCGGACTAGCGGGAGTGCTCGACGAGACCCAGTACTTC. It codes for CASSGLAGVLDETQYF. The rearrangement joins TRBV27 to TRBJ2-5, with 13 bases matching TRBD2. Unmatched junction bases numbered 9, after V lost 6 bases and J lost 5 bases. The V gene's germline CDR1 is MNHEY and CDR2 SMNVEV (reference sequence). The CDR3 is 16 residues long.

This chain joins TRBV11-1 and TRBJ1-3; D remains ambiguous. This CDR3 comprises 14 residues. The V end lost 2 bases, the J end lost 4 bases, and 9 bases lay between the germline ends. CDR1 is SGHAT, CDR2 FQDESV, per germline (reference sequence). The CDR3 nucleotides are TGTGCCAGCAGCTTAAGACGGCTCGGAAACACCATATATTTT. The encoded protein is CASSLRRLGNTIYF. Variable domain in full (rest from reference TRBV11-1 and TRBJ1-3): EAEVAQSPRYKITEKSQAVAFWCDPISGHATLYWYRQILGQGPELLVQFQDESVVDDSQLPKDRFSAERLKGVDSTLKIQPAELGDSAMYLCASSLRRLGNTIYFGEGSWLTVV.

V usage is TRBV6-2 or TRBV6-3 and J usage is TRBJ2-1; 13 bases map to TRBD2. Germline trimming cut 3 bases from V and 5 bases from J; bases unmatched to any gene: 13. CDR1 is MNHEY and CDR2 is SVGEGT in the germline V gene. The CDR3 consists of 19 residues. Here the CDR3 DNA reads TGTGCCAGCAGTTATTTCATCTTACTAGCGGGGGGGCCGGACAATGAGCAGTTCTTC. It yields the protein CASSYFILLAGGPDNEQFF.

The chain joins TRBV27 to TRBJ1-1, with TRBD1 as a possible D gene (6 bases). CDR1 and CDR2 (germline): MNHEY, SMNVEV (reference sequence). This CDR3 is 15 amino acids long. V dropped 10 bases and J dropped 1 base, with 19 bases sitting between them. The CDR3 sequence is CATTFNGGQNTEAFF. CDR3 sequence (DNA): TGTGCCACCACCTTTAATGGGGGCCAGAACACTGAAGCTTTCTTT.